Listed here is a single T cell receptor beta chain. Original handling: Amplification of reference gene primers provided the estimated nucleated cell counts. Sequenced by immunoSEQ multiplex PCR; TCRdb stores in-frame clones only, minus some. From that table come the V and J calls and clone size; the DNA was used to work out D and trimming. The sample includes roughly 190,000 clones, about 88% of them seen just once. The data were taken from a study of blood T cell repertoires in COVID-19. The wider study: Spain, Italy and the United States supplied samples that represented acute and convalescent COVID-19.

Input material: peripheral blood. This clonotype originated in a middle-aged woman who had recovered from COVID-19.

This CDR3 is CASSPQGRTYEQYF. The CDR3 nucleotides read TGTGCCAGCAGTCCCCAGGGTCGGACCTACGAGCAGTACTTC. J is TRBJ2-7 and V is TRBV6-2 or TRBV6-3; D might be TRBD1 (5 bases). CDR3 length equals 14 residues. Germline V gene data show CDR1 as MNHEY and CDR2 as SVGEGT. With 5 bases removed from V and 2 bases from J, the gap between germline ends came to 13 bases.